The 6 T cell receptor beta chains reported below all come from one sample, sequenced in a study of T-cell memory formation after mild COVID-19. TCRdb reprocessed the 5' RACE reads via MiXCR and lists one record per CDR3 protein. The sample gives around 470,000 distinct CDR3 sequences, 15% to 20% of which show up once; 8.4% is in the top ten. The sequencing sample was made of PBMCs or a T cell subset sorted from them (not recorded which). The receptors were gathered from an adult woman who had mild COVID-19 (a few samples of this study predate the infection). Cell type and time point are not known.

This clonotype was seen a few times. The chain has TRBV5-1 and TRBJ2-3; D uncertain. The germline V and J ends were trimmed by 0 bases and 6 bases, with 11 bases remaining between them. Germline values: CDR1 SGHRS, CDR2 YFSETQ. This CDR3 has 14 amino acids. This CDR3 is CASSLETPFDTQYF. The CDR3 DNA is TGCGCCAGCAGCTTGGAGACCCCTTTTGATACGCAGTATTTT.

The CDR3 nucleotides are TGTGCCAGCAGCCAAGATAGAACAGGTGGAGGGCAGTATTTT. It translates to CASSQDRTGGGQYF. The V and J genes are TRBV3-1 and TRBJ2-3; D possibly matches TRBD1 or TRBD2 (5 bases each). Trimming removed 0 bases at V and 11 bases at J, with 15 bases between. The length of the CDR3 is 14 residues. Germline CDR1 reads LGHDT; CDR2 reads YNNKEL (reference sequence).

Only a few counts were recorded for this clonotype. This chain uses TRBV5-1 with TRBJ2-5; D remains unclear. V lost 7 bases and J 1 base, leaving 17 bases between the germline ends. The length of the CDR3 is 15 residues. CDR1 and CDR2 (germline): SGHRS, YFSETQ. CDR3 coding DNA: TGCGCCAGCTGGGAACAGCCGAGCCTCCAAGAGACCCAGTACTTC. Protein product: CASWEQPSLQETQYF.

In this sample, this clonotype turned up a few times. This chain links TRBV5-1 with TRBJ2-2; 8 positions agree with TRBD1. The V and J ends lost 1 base and 1 base, in that order; junction bases with no gene match: 6. The V gene's germline CDR1 is SGHRS and CDR2 YFSETQ. The CDR3 consists of 17 residues. The CDR3 nucleotides read TGCGCCAGCAGCTTGATACCAGGACAGGGGAACACCGGGGAGCTGTTTTTT. Its protein is CASSLIPGQGNTGELFF.

The V and J genes are TRBV5-1 and TRBJ2-7, with a possible D match to TRBD1 (6 bases). The CDR3 is made up of 15 amino acids. The germline V and J ends were trimmed by 0 bases and 3 bases, with 13 bases remaining between them. In germline, CDR1 is SGHRS, CDR2 YFSETQ. CDR3 amino acids: CASSLGTGSYYEQYF. CDR3 in DNA: TGCGCCAGCAGCTTGGGTACAGGGAGCTACTACGAGCAGTACTTC.

V is TRBV10-3 and J is TRBJ2-6; possible D gene TRBD1, 5 bases. V lost 3 bases and J 4 bases, leaving 13 bases between the germline ends. The CDR3 totals 16 residues. Germline CDR1 is ENHRY and CDR2 is SYGVKD. The CDR3, as DNA: TGTGCCATCAGTGACCCGACAGTTACGGGGGCCAACGTCCTGACTTTC. This translates into CAISDPTVTGANVLTF.